This T cell receptor (beta chain) was obtained from a study of blood T cell repertoires in COVID-19. Overall study: T cells, B-cell-depleted T cells, or PBMCs supplied cDNA or gDNA.

This CDR3 spans 14 amino acids. From germline, CDR1 is MDHEN and CDR2 SYDVKM. With 7 bases clipped from V and 1 base from J, the junction kept 4 bases outside the gene matches. Per the authors' pipeline: Counts of nucleated cells, estimated from reference gene primer amplification, were obtained. TCRdb's table, derived via immunoSEQ multiplex PCR, lists solely in-frame clones and lacks some. The V and J calls and clone size come from that table; D and trimming were worked out from the DNA. The table includes about 75,000 clones, roughly 90% detected once. The sequencing sample was made of peripheral blood. This TCR derives from a human donor in a cohort sampled during active COVID-19. The rearrangement links TRBV28 to TRBJ2-5; the match to TRBD1 covers 9 bases. The CDR3 sequence is CASNHRGRQETQYF. DNA for the CDR3: TGTGCCAGCAACCACAGGGGGCGCCAAGAGACCCAGTACTTC.